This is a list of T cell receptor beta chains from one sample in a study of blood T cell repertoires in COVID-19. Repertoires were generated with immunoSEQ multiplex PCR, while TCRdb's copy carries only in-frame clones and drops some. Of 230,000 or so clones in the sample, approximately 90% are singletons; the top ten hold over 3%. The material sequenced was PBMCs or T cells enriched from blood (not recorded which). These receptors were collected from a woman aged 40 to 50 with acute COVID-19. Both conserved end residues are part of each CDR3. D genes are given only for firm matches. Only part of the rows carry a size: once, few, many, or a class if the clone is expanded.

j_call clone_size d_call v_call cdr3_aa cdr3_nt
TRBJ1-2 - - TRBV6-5 CASSKGDNYGYTF TGTGCCAGCAGTAAGGGGGATAACTATGGCTACACCTTC
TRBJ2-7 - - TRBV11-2 CASSLTDSYEQYF TGTGCCAGCAGCTTAACTGATTCCTACGAGCAGTACTTC
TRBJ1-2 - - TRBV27 CASSFSRELHSWTF TGTGCCAGCAGTTTTTCCCGGGAGCTCCATTCTTGGACCTTC
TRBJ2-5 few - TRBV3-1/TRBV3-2 CASSQVRQLQETQYF TGTGCCAGCAGCCAAGTCAGACAGCTCCAAGAGACCCAGTACTTC
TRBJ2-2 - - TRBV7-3 CASSWGLSNTGELFF TGTGCCAGCAGCTGGGGACTCTCGAACACCGGGGAGCTGTTTTTT
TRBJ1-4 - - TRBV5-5 CASSFARVEGEKLFF TGTGCCAGCAGCTTCGCGAGGGTCGAGGGTGAAAAACTGTTTTTT
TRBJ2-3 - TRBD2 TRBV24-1 CATSDFGLAGGDTQYF TGTGCCACCAGTGATTTCGGGCTAGCGGGGGGAGATACGCAGTATTTT
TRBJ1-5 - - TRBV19 CASTSFLNQPQHF TGTGCCAGTACGTCCTTTCTAAATCAGCCCCAGCATTTT
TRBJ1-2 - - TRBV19 CASSRDFGYTF TGTGCCAGTAGCCGGGACTTTGGCTACACCTTC
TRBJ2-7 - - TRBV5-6 CASSLQGPSSYEQYF TGTGCCAGCAGCTTACAGGGCCCCAGCTCCTACGAGCAGTACTTC
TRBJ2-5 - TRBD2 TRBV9 CASSPRVAGGGETQYF TGTGCCAGCAGCCCGAGAGTAGCGGGGGGTGGGGAGACCCAGTACTTC
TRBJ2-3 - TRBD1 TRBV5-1 CASQVQGATDTQYF TGCGCCAGCCAGGTACAGGGGGCGACAGATACGCAGTATTTT
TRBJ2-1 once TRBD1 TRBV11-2 CASSLVGQGAINEQFF TGTGCCAGCAGCTTAGTCGGCCAGGGGGCCATCAATGAGCAGTTCTTC
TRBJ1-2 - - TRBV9 CASTETDAFYGYTF TGTGCCAGCACTGAGACAGACGCCTTCTATGGCTACACCTTC
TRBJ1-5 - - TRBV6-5 CASRSSNQPQHF TGTGCCAGCAGATCAAGCAATCAGCCCCAGCATTTT
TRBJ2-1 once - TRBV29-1 CSVEDRRRDSAYNEQFF TGCAGCGTTGAAGACCGCCGTCGGGACTCCGCCTACAATGAGCAGTTCTTC
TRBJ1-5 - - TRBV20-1 CSASQLYSNQPQHF TGCAGTGCTAGTCAACTTTATAGCAATCAGCCCCAGCATTTT
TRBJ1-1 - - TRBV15 CATSRVAGSGGTEAFF TGTGCCACCAGCAGAGTTGCGGGGAGTGGCGGCACTGAAGCTTTCTTT
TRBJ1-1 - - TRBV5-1 CASRSSNTEAFF TGCGCCAGCAGATCCAGTAACACTGAAGCTTTCTTT
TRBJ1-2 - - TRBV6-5 CASTNRDKSYTF TGTGCCAGCACGAACCGGGACAAGAGCTACACCTTC
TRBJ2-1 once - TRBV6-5 CASSSSRGATYNEQFF TGTGCCAGCAGTTCCTCCCGGGGGGCCACGTACAATGAGCAGTTCTTC
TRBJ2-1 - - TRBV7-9 CASSLYREGMDEQFF TGTGCCAGCAGCTTATACAGGGAGGGTATGGATGAGCAGTTCTTC
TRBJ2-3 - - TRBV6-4 CASSHGGKADTQYF TGTGCCAGCAGCCACGGGGGTAAGGCGGATACGCAGTATTTT
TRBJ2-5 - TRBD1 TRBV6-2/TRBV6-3 CASSRGTGPDGTQYF TGTGCCAGCAGCCGCGGGACAGGGCCTGACGGGACCCAGTACTTC
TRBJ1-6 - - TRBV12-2 CASRLIGSYNSPLHF TGTGCAAGTCGCTTAATTGGTAGTTATAATTCACCCCTCCACTTT
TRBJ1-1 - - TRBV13 CASILLGLAEAFF TGTGCCAGCATCCTATTGGGGCTTGCTGAAGCTTTCTTT
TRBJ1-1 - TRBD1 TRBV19 CASSQTGTGDAFF TGTGCCAGTAGCCAAACCGGGACAGGGGATGCTTTCTTT
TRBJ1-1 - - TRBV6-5 CASSSDSGTTAFF TGTGCCAGCAGCTCAGATTCCGGGACAACGGCTTTCTTT
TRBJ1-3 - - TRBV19 CASSIDRGNTIYF TGTGCCAGTAGTATAGACAGAGGAAACACCATATATTTT
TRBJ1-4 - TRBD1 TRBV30 CAWNFRQGLLGNEKLFF TGTGCCTGGAATTTCAGACAGGGGTTATTGGGTAATGAAAAACTGTTTTTT
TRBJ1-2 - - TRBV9 CASSSTGDGYTF TGTGCCAGCAGCTCGACAGGCGATGGCTACACCTTC
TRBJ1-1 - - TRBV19 CASSATPGNTEAFF TGTGCCAGTAGTGCCACGCCGGGGAACACTGAAGCTTTCTTT
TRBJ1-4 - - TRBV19 CASSMGGTTNEKLFF TGTGCCAGTAGTATGGGGGGGACGACTAATGAAAAACTGTTTTTT
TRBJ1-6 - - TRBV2 CASSSDRTNSPLHF TGTGCCAGCAGTTCTGACAGGACAAATTCACCCCTCCACTTT
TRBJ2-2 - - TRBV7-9 CASSLETQIGELFF TGTGCCAGCAGCTTAGAAACACAAATAGGGGAGCTGTTTTTT
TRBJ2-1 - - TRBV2 CASTDRNEQFF TGTGCCAGCACTGACCGCAATGAGCAGTTCTTC
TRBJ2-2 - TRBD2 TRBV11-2 CASSLGVAGGGELFF TGTGCCAGCAGCTTAGGCGTCGCGGGAGGCGGGGAGCTGTTTTTT
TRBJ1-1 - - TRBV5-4 CASSLGGGRMNTEAFF TGTGCCAGCAGCTTGGGTGGGGGCAGGATGAACACTGAAGCTTTCTTT
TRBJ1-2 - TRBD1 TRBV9 CASSAYQTGYGGYTF TGTGCCAGCAGCGCATATCAGACAGGGTACGGAGGCTACACCTTC
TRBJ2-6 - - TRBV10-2 CASSEETGSYSGANVLTF TGCGCCAGCAGTGAGGAGACAGGATCCTACTCTGGGGCCAACGTCCTGACTTTC
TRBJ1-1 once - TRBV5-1 CASKGRTEAFF TGCGCCAGCAAAGGGAGGACTGAAGCTTTCTTT
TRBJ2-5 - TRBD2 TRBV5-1 CASSSGLAGVRETQYF TGCGCCAGCAGCTCCGGACTAGCGGGGGTCCGAGAGACCCAGTACTTC
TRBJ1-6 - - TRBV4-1 CASSHFIRSSYNSPLHF TGCGCCAGCAGCCATTTTATTAGGAGCTCCTATAATTCACCCCTCCACTTT
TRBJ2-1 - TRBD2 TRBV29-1 CSVESDWLAGGLEQFF TGCAGCGTTGAAAGTGACTGGCTAGCGGGGGGCCTTGAGCAGTTCTTC
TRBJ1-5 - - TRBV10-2 CATRKGIQPQHF TGCGCCACCCGAAAGGGGATTCAGCCCCAGCATTTT
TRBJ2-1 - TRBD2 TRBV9 CASSVSGSSYNEQFF TGTGCCAGCAGCGTTAGCGGGAGCTCCTACAATGAGCAGTTCTTC
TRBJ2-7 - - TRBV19 CASSIADSSYEQYF TGTGCCAGTAGTATAGCGGACAGCTCCTACGAGCAGTACTTC
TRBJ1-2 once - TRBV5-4 CASSFDRNYGYTF TGTGCCAGCAGCTTTGACAGAAACTATGGCTACACCTTC
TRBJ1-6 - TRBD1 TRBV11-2 CASSSRQGGSPLHF TGTGCCAGCAGCTCCCGACAGGGAGGTTCACCCCTCCACTTT